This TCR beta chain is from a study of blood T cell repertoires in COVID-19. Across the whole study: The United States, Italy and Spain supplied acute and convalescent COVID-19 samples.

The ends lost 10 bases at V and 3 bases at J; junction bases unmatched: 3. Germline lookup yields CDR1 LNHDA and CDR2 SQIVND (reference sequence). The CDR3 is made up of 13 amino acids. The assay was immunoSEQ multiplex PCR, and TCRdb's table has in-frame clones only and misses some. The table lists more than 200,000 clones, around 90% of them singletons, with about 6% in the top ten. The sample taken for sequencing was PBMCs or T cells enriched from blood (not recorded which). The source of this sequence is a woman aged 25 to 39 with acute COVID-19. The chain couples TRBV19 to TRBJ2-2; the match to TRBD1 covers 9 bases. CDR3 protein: CATDRGDTGELFF. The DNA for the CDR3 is TGTGCCACGGACAGGGGTGACACCGGGGAGCTGTTTTTT. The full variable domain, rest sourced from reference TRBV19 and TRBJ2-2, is DGGITQSPKYLFRKEGQNVTLSCEQNLNHDAMYWYRQDPGQGLRLIYYSQIVNDFQKGDIAEGYSVSREKKESFPLTVTSAQKNPTAFYLCATDRGDTGELFFGEGSRLTVL.